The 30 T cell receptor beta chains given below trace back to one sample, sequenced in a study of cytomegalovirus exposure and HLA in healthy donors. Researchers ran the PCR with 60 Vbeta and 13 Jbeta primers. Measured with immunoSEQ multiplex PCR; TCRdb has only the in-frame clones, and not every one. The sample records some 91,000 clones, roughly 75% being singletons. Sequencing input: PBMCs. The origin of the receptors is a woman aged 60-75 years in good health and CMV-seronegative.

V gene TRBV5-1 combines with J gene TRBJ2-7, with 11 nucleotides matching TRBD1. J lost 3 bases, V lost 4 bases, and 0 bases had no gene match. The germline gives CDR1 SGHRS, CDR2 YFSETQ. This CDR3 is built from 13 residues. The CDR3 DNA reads TGCGCCAGCAGCGGGACAGGGGGCTACGAGCAGTACTTC. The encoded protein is CASSGTGGYEQYF.

CDR3 protein: CASSLGDRRSTF. CDR3 DNA sequence: TGTGCCAGCAGCTTAGGTGACAGGCGAAGCACCTTC. This sequence joins TRBV7-8 and TRBJ1-2; TRBD1 is a possible D gene (6 bases). The ends were cut back, 1 base at V and 13 bases at J, with 13 bases in the middle. The CDR3 runs 12 residues. Germline-derived CDR1 and CDR2 are SGHVS and FQNEAQ.

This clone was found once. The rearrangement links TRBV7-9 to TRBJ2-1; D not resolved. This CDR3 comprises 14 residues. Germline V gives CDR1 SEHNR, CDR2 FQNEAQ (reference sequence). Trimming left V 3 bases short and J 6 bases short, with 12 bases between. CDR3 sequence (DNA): TGTGCCAGCAGCTTTTCCCGAGGCAGCAATGAGCAGTTCTTC. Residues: CASSFSRGSNEQFF.

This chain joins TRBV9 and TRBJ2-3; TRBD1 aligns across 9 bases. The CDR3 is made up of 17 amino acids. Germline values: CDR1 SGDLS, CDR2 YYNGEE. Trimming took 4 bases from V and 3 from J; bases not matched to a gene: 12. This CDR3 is CASSPRQGERGTDTQYF. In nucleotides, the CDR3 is TGTGCCAGCAGCCCGCGACAGGGGGAGAGGGGGACAGATACGCAGTATTTT.

The CDR3 nucleotides read TGTGCCAGCAGTGAATTCGAGGAGACCCAGTACTTC. Translation gives CASSEFEETQYF. The rearrangement uses TRBV2 and TRBJ2-5, with no clear D. V lost 2 bases and J lost 5, with 6 bases in between. The CDR3 is 12 residues long. Germline V gene sequence: CDR1 SNHLY, CDR2 FYNNEI.

CDR3 region: CAVGGRGVKNIQYF. The CDR3 bases are TGTGCAGTGGGCGGGAGGGGGGTCAAAAACATTCAGTACTTC. The chain combines TRBV15 with TRBJ2-4; 9 bases match TRBD2. The germline gives CDR1 LNHNV, CDR2 YYDKDF (reference sequence). The CDR3 is made up of 14 amino acids.

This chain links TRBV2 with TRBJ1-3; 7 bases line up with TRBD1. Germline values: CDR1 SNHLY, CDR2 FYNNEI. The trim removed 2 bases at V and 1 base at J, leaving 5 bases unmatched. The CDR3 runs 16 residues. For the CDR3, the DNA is TGTGCCAGCAGTGAAACGTCGACAGGGTCTGGAAACACCATATATTTT. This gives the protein CASSETSTGSGNTIYF.

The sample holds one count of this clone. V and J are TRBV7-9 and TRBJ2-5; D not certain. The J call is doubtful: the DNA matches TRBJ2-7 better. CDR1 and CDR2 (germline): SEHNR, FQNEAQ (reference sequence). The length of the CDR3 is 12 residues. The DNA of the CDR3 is TGTGCCAGCAGCTTAGGGGCCTACGAGCAGTACTTC. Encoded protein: CASSLGAYEQYF.

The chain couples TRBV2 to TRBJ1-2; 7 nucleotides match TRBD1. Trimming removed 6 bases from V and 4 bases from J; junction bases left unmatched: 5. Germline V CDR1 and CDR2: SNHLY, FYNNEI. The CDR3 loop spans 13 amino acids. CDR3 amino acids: CASRGTGAYGYTF. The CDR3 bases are TGTGCCAGCAGGGGTACAGGGGCCTATGGCTACACCTTC.

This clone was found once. The CDR3 loop reads CASSERDRGEHEQYF. In nucleotides, the CDR3 is TGTGCCAGCAGTGAACGGGACAGGGGAGAACACGAGCAGTACTTC. The rearrangement joins TRBV2 to TRBJ2-7, with TRBD1 matching over 10 bases. The CDR3 totals 15 residues. Trimming removed 2 bases from V and 5 bases from J; junction bases left unmatched: 6. CDR1 and CDR2 (germline): SNHLY, FYNNEI. Looking up the rest from reference TRBV2 and TRBJ2-7 gives the full variable domain: EPEVTQTPSHQVTQMGQEVILRCVPISNHLYFYWYRQILGQKVEFLVSFYNNEISEKSEIFDDQFSVERPDGSNFTLKIRSTKLEDSAMYFCASSERDRGEHEQYFGPGTRLTVT.

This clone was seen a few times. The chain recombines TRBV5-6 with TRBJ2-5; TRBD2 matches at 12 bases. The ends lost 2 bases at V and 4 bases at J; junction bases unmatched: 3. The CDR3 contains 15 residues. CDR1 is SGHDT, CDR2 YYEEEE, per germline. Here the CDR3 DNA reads TGTGCCAGCAGCTTTCGACTAGCGGGAGCAGAGACCCAGTACTTC. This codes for CASSFRLAGAETQYF.

CDR3 sequence reads: CASSLLFAGGEQFF. In DNA form, the CDR3 reads TGCGCCAGCAGCTTGTTGTTCGCGGGAGGAGAGCAGTTCTTC. V usage is TRBV5-1 and J usage is TRBJ2-1; 8 bases are shared with TRBD2. Germline CDR1 is SGHRS and CDR2 is YFSETQ. V gave up 1 base and J gave up 10 bases; unmatched junction bases: 7. The CDR3 totals 14 residues.

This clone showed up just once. The CDR3 region is CASSGDREGTEAFF. CDR3 nucleotide sequence: TGTGCCAGTAGTGGGGACAGGGAGGGGACTGAAGCTTTCTTT. The chain is built from TRBV19 and TRBJ1-1; 9 nucleotides agree with TRBD1. Germline V gene data show CDR1 as LNHDA and CDR2 as SQIVND (reference sequence). V shed 5 bases, J shed 5 bases, and the junction held 6 bases outside the gene matches. This CDR3 is built from 14 residues.

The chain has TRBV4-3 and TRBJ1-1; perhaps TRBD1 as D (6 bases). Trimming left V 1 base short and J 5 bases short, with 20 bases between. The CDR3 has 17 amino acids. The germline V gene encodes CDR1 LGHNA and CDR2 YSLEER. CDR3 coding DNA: TGCGCCAGCAGCCAAGTCTCCACAGGGAGAGTAAGGACTGAAGCTTTCTTT. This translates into CASSQVSTGRVRTEAFF.

CDR3 in DNA: TGTGCCAGCAGCCGGGACGCGGGGTACACTGAAGCTTTCTTT. Residues: CASSRDAGYTEAFF. The chain couples TRBV5-4 to TRBJ1-1; D is perhaps TRBD1 (5 bases). V lost 4 bases and J lost 3, with 13 bases in between. Germline loops: CDR1 SGHNT, CDR2 YYREEE (reference sequence). The CDR3 has 14 amino acids.

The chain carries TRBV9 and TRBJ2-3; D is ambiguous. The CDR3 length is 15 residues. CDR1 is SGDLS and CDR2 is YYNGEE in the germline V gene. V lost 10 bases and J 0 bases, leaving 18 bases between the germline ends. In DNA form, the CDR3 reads TGTGCCTCCCAAGCCAGCCACAGTAGCACAGATACGCAGTATTTT. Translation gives CASQASHSSTDTQYF.

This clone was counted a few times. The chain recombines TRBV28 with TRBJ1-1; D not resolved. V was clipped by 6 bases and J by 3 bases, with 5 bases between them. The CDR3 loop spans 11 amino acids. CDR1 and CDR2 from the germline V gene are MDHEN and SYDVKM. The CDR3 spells CASRGDTEAFF. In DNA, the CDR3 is TGTGCCAGCAGGGGCGACACTGAAGCTTTCTTT.

Here the CDR3 reads CASRILAGPYEQYF. CDR3 in DNA: TGTGCCAGCAGGATCTTAGCGGGGCCCTACGAGCAGTACTTC. This chain connects TRBV6-5 to TRBJ2-7; 8 bases agree with TRBD2. This CDR3 spans 14 amino acids. J gave up 2 bases and V 6 bases, and 6 bases lay outside the gene matches. CDR1 and CDR2 (germline): MNHEY, SVGAGI.

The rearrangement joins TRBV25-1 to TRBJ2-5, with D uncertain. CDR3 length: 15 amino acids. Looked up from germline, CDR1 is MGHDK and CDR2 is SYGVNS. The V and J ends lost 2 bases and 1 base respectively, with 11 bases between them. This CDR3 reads CASSERGRLQETQYF. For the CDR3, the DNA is TGTGCCAGCAGTGAACGTGGCAGGCTCCAAGAGACCCAGTACTTC.

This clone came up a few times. CDR3 sequence reads: CASSLYPGLAGQYF. CDR3 coding DNA: TGTGCCAGCAGTTTATACCCGGGACTAGCGGGACAATACTTC. J is TRBJ2-7 and V is TRBV28; 13 nucleotides match TRBD2. This CDR3 region has 14 residues. V lost 1 base to trimming and J lost 13 bases; unmatched junction nucleotides: 7. The germline V gene has CDR1 MDHEN and CDR2 SYDVKM.

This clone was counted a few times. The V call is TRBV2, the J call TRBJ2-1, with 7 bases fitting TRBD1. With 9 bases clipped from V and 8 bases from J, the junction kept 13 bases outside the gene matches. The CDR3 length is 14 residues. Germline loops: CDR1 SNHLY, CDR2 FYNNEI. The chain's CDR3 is CARDRALDSDEQFF. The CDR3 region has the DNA TGTGCCAGAGACAGGGCACTAGACAGCGATGAGCAGTTCTTC.

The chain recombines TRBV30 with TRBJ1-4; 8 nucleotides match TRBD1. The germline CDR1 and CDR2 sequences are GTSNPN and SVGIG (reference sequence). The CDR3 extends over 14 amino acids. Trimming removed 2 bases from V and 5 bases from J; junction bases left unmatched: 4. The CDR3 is CAWSQGALNEKLFF. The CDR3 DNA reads TGTGCCTGGAGTCAGGGGGCATTGAATGAAAAACTGTTTTTT. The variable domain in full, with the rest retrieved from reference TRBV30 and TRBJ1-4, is SQTIHQWPATLVQPVGSPLSLECTVEGTSNPNLYWYRQAAGRGLQLLFYSVGIGQISSEVPQNLSASRPQDRQFILSSKKLLLSDSGFYLCAWSQGALNEKLFFGSGTQLSVL.

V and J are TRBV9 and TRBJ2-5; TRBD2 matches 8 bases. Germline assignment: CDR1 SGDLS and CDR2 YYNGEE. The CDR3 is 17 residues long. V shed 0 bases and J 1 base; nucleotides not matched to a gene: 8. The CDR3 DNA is TGTGCCAGCAGCGTAGGGGGGCTAGCGGGTGTCCAAGAGACCCAGTACTTC. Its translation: CASSVGGLAGVQETQYF.

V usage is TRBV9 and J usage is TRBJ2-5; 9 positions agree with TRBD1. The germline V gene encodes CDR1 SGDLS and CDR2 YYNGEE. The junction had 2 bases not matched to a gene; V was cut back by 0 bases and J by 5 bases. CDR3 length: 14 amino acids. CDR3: CASSVGTGDETQYF. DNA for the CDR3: TGTGCCAGCAGCGTAGGGACAGGGGATGAGACCCAGTACTTC.

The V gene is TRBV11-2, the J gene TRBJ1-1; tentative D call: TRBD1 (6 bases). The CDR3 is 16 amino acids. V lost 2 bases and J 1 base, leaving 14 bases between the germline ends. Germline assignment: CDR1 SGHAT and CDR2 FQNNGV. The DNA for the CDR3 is TGTGCCAGCAGCTTAAACCCGGGACACGCGAACACTGAAGCTTTCTTT. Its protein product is CASSLNPGHANTEAFF.

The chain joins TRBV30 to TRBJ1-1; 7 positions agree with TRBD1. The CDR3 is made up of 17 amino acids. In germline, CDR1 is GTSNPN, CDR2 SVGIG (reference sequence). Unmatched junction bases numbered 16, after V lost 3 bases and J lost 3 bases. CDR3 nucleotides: TGTGCCTGGAGAAATGGGGGGATAGGGGGCGCGGACACTGAAGCTTTCTTT. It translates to CAWRNGGIGGADTEAFF.

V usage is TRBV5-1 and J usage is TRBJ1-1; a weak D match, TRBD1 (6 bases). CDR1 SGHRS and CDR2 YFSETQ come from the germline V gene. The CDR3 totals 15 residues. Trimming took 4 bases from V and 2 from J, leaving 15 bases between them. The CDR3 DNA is TGCGCCAGCAGCGGGACAACAGGGAGTAACACTGAAGCTTTCTTT. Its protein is CASSGTTGSNTEAFF.

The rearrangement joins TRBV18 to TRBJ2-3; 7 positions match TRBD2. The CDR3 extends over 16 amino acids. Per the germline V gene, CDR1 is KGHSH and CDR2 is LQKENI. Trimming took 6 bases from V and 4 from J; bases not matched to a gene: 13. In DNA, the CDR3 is TGTGCCAGCTCGATCCCGGTAGGCGGGGGAGCAGATACGCAGTATTTT. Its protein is CASSIPVGGGADTQYF.

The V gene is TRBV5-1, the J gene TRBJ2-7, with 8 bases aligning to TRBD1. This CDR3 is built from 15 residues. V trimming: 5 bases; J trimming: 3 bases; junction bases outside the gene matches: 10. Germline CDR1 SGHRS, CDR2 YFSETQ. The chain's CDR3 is CASSPTGVVHYEQYF. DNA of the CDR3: TGCGCCAGCAGTCCGACAGGGGTGGTCCACTACGAGCAGTACTTC.

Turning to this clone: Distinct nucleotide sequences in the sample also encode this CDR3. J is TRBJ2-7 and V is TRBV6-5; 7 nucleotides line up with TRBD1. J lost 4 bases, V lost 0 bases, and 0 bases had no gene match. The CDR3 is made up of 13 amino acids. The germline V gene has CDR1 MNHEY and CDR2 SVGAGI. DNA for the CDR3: TGTGCCAGCAGTTACTCGACAGGGTACGAGCAGTACTTC. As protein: CASSYSTGYEQYF.